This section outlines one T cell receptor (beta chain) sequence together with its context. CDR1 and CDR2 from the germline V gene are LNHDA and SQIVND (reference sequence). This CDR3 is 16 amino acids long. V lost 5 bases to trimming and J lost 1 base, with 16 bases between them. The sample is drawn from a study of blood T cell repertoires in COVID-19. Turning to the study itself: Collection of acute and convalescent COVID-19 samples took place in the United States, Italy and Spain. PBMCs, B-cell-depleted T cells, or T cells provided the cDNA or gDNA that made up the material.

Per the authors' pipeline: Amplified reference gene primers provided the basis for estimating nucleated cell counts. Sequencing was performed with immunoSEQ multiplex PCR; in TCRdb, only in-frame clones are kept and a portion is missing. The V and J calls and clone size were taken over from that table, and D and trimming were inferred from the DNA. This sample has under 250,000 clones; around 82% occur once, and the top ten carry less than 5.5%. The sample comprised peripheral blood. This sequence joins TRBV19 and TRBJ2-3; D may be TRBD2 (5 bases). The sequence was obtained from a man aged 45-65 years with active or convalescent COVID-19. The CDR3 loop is CASSVAGLRRTDTQYF. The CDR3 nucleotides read TGTGCCAGTAGTGTGGCCGGACTCAGACGCACAGATACGCAGTATTTT.